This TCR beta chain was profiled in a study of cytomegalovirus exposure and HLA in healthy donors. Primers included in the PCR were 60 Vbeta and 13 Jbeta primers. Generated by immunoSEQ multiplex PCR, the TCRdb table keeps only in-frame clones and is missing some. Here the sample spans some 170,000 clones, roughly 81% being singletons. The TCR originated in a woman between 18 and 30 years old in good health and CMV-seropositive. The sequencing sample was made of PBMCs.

Here the CDR3 DNA reads TGTGCCAGCAGGCGTATCTACCCAAAGGATACGCAGTATTTT. Translating gives CASRRIYPKDTQYF. The chain carries TRBV2 and TRBJ2-3; D is unclear. Trimming pared 6 bases from V and 6 bases from J, leaving 16 bases between. CDR3 length equals 14 residues. Germline CDR1 and CDR2: SNHLY and FYNNEI.